The clone carrying this T cell receptor beta chain was counted once. The antigen is undetermined. The naive CD8 subset, CD45RO-negative cells positively selected for CCR7, excluded terminally differentiated effector memory CD45RA+ cells. All of the donors resided in Nashville, Tennessee, and each was a Caucasian adult. The data derive from a study of shared clonotypes between healthy human individuals. Study-wide results and caveats: Shared clonotypes across all four donors exceeded non-shared ones in generation probability.

Assay used: immunoSEQ multiplex PCR; TCRdb lists only in-frame clones, some missing. Among about 2.1 million clones, around 93% were seen once, and the ten largest hold under 2%. The germline V gene encodes CDR1 MGHDK and CDR2 SYGVNS. There are 16 residues in the CDR3. V was cut by 10 bases and J by 2 bases, with 22 bases left in between. The chain employs TRBV25-1 and TRBJ2-3, with D possibly matching TRBD2 (6 bases). Sequencing used naive CD8+ T cells from PBMCs. This clonotype was sampled from a man between 18 and 35 years old in good health. Some clones in this sample may be carry-over from other donors' samples. For the CDR3, the DNA is TGTGCCACCCTTGCACGAGGAGGGGCGCCCACAGATACGCAGTATTTT. Its protein is CATLARGGAPTDTQYF.